This T cell receptor beta chain was identified during a study of blood T cell repertoires in COVID-19. For the study at large: COVID-19 samples collected from the United States, Italy and Spain covered acute and convalescent phases.

V lost 5 bases, J lost 4 bases, and 14 bases lay in between. The V gene's germline CDR1 is SEHNR and CDR2 FQNEAQ (reference sequence). The CDR3 sequence is 14 residues long. Libraries were prepared by immunoSEQ multiplex PCR; TCRdb keeps only in-frame clonotypes and omits some of them. The table has roughly 75,000 clones, roughly 89% seen once; the top ten hold 0.5% to 0.7%. Material for sequencing was peripheral blood. This TCR was recovered from a man aged 60 to 69 with acute or convalescent COVID-19. V is TRBV7-9 and J is TRBJ1-2, with D perhaps matching TRBD1 (6 bases). In DNA form, the CDR3 reads TGTGCCAGCAGCACCTCAGGACAGCTCTATGGCTACACCTTC. The encoded protein is CASSTSGQLYGYTF.